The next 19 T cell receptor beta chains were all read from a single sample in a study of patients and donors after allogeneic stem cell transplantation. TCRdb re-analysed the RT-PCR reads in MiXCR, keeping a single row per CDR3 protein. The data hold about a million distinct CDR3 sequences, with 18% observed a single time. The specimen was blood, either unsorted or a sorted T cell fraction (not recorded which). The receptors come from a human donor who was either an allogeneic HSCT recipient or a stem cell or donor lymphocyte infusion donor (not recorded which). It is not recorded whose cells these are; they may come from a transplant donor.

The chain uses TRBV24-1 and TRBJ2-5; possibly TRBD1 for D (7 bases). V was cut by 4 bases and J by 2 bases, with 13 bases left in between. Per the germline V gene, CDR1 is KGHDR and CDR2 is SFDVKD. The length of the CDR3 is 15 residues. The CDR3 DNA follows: TGTGCCACCAGTGACCACAGGGGACTTCAAGAGACCCAGTACTTC. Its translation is CATSDHRGLQETQYF.

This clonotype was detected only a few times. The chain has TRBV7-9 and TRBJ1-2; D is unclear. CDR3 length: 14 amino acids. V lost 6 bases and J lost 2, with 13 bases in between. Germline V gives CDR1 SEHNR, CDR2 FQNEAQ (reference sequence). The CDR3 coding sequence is TGTGCCAGCAGTTCCTTCGGGGAGAACTATGGCTACACCTTC. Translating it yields CASSSFGENYGYTF.

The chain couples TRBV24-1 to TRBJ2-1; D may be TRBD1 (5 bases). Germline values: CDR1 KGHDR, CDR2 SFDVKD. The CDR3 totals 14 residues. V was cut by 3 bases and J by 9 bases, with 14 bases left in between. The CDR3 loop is CATSDGSQGTEQFF. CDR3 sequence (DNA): TGTGCCACCAGTGATGGTTCCCAGGGAACTGAGCAGTTCTTC.

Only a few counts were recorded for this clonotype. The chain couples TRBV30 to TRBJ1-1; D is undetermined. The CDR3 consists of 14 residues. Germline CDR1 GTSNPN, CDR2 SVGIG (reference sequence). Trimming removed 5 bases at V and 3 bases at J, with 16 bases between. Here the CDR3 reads CAWGFGLLDTEAFF. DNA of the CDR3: TGTGCCTGGGGTTTTGGACTACTGGACACTGAAGCTTTCTTT.

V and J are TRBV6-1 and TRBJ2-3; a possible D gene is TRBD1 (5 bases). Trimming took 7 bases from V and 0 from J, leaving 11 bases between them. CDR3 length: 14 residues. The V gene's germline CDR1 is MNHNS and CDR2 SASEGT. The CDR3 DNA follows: TGTGCCAGCACCATGGGGCGGAGCACAGATACGCAGTATTTT. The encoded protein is CASTMGRSTDTQYF.

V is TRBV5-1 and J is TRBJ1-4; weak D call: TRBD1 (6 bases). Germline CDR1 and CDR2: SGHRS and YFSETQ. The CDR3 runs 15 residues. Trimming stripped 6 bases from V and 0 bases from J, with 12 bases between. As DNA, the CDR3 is TGCGCCAGCAAAGGGACAACCCCAACTAATGAAAAACTGTTTTTT. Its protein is CASKGTTPTNEKLFF.

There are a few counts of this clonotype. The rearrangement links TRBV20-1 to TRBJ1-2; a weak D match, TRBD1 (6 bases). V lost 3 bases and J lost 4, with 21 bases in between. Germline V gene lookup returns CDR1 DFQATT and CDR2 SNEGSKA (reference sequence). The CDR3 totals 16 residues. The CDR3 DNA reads TGCAGTGCTAGCAACCCGGGACGCAGGGGATCCTATGGCTACACCTTC. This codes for CSASNPGRRGSYGYTF.

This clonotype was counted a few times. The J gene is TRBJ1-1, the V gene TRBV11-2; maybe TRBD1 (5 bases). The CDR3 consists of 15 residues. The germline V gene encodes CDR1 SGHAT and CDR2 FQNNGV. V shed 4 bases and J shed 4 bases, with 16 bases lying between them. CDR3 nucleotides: TGTGCCAGCAGCTACCCGGGGTGGGGGGGCACTGAAGCTTTCTTT. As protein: CASSYPGWGGTEAFF.

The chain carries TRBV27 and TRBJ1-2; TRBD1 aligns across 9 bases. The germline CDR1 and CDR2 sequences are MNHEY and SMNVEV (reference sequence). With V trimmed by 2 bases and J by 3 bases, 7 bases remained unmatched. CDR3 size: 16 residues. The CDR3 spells CASSLVGDRVHYGYTF. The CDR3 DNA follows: TGTGCCAGCAGTTTAGTCGGGGACAGGGTCCACTATGGCTACACCTTC.

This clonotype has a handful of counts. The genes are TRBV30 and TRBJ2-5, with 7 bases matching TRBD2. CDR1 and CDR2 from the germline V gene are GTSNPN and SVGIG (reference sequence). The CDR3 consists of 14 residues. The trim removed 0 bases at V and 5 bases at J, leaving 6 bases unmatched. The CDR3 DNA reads TGTGCCTGGAGTGTTGGACTAGTAGGGGAGACCCAGTACTTC. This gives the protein CAWSVGLVGETQYF.

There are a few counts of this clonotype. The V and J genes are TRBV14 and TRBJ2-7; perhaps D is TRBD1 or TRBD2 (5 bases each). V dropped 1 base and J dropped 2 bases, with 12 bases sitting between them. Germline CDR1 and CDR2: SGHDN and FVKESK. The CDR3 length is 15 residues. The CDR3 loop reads CASSQVNRDAYEQYF. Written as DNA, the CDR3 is TGTGCCAGCAGCCAAGTGAATAGGGACGCCTACGAGCAGTACTTC.

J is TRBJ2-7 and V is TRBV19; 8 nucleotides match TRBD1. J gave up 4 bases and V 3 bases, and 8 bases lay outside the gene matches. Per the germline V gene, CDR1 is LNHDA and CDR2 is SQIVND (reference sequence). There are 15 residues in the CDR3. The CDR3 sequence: CASSIVAGGSYEQYF. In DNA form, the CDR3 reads TGTGCCAGTAGTATTGTGGCAGGGGGCTCGTACGAGCAGTACTTC.

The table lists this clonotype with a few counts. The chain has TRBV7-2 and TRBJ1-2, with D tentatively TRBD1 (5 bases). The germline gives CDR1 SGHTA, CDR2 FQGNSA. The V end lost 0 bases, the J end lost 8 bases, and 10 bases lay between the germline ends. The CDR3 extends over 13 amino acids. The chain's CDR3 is CASSLASGSGYTF. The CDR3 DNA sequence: TGTGCCAGCAGCTTAGCGTCAGGGTCGGGCTACACCTTC.

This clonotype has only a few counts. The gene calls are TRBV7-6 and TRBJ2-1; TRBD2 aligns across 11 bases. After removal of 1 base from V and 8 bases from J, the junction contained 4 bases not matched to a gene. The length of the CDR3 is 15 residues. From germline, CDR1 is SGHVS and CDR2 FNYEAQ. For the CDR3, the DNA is TGTGCCAGCAGCTTAGTAGCGGGGGGGCTCCATGAGCAGTTCTTC. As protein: CASSLVAGGLHEQFF.

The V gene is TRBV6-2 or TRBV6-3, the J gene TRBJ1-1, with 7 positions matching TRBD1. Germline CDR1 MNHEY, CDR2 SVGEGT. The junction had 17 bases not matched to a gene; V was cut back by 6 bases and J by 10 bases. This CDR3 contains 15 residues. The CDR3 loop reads CASRFLGQAPSRAFF. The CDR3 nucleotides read TGTGCCAGCAGATTCCTCGGACAGGCCCCCAGCAGAGCTTTCTTT.

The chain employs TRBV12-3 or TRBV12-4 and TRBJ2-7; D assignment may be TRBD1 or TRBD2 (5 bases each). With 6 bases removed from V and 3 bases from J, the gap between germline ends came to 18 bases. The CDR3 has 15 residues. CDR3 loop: CASSSHWARGYEQYF. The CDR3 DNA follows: TGTGCCAGCAGCTCCCATTGGGCGAGGGGCTACGAGCAGTACTTC.

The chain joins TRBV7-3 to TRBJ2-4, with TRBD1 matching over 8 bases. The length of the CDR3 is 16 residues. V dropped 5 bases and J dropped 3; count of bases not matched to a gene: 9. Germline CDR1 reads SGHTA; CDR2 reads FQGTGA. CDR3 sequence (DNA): TGTGCCAGCAGCCCGTGGACAGGGAATAGCAAAAACATTCAGTACTTC. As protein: CASSPWTGNSKNIQYF. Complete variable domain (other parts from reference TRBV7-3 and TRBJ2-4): GAGVSQTPSNKVTEKGKYVELRCDPISGHTALYWYRQSLGQGPEFLIYFQGTGAADDSGLPNDRFFAVRPEGSVSTLKIQRTERGDSAVYLCASSPWTGNSKNIQYFGAGTRLSVL.

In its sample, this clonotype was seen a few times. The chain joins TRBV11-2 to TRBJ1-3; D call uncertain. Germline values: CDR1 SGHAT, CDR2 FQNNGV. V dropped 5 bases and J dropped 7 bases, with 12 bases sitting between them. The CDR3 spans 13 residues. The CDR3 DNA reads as TGTGCCAGCAGCCGGTCAGTGGTCAACACCATATATTTT. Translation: CASSRSVVNTIYF.

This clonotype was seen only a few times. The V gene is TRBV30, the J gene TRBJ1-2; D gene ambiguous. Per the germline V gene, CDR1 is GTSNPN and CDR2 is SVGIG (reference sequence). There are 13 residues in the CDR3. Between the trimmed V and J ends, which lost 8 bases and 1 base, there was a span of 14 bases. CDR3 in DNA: TGTGCCCGCCGAACGGGATTTAACTATGGCTACACCTTC. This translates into CARRTGFNYGYTF.